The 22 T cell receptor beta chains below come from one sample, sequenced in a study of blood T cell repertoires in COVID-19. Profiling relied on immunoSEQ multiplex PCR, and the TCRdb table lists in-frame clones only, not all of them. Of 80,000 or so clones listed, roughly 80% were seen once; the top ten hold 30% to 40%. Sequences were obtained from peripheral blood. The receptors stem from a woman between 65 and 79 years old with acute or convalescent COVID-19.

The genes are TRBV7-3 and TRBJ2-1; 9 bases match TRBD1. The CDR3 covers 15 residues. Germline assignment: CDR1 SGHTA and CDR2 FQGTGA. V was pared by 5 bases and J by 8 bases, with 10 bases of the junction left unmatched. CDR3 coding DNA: TGTGCCAGCAGCCTAAGGGGACAGGGTTTCGATGAGCAGTTCTTC. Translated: CASSLRGQGFDEQFF. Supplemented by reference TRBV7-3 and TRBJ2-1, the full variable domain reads GAGVSQTPSNKVTEKGKYVELRCDPISGHTALYWYRQSLGQGPEFLIYFQGTGAADDSGLPNDRFFAVRPEGSVSTLKIQRTERGDSAVYLCASSLRGQGFDEQFFGPGTRLTVL.

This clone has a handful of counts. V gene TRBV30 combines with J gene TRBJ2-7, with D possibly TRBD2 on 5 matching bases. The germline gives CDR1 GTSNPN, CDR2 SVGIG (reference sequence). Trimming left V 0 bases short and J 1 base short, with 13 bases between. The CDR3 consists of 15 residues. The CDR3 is CAWSVLGSSSYEQYF. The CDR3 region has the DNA TGTGCCTGGAGTGTACTAGGTTCTTCGTCCTACGAGCAGTACTTC.

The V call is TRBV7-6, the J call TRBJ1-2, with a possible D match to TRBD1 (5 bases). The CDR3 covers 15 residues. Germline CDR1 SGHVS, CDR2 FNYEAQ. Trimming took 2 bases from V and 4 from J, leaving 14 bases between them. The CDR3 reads CASSLLGPGGYGYTF. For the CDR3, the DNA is TGTGCCAGCAGCTTACTGGGGCCGGGGGGCTATGGCTACACCTTC.

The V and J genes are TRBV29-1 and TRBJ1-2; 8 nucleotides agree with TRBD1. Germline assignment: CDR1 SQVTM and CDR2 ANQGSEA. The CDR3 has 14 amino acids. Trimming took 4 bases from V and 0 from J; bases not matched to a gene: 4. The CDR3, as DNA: TGCAGCGTTGTGCAGGGGGCTGCTAACTATGGCTACACCTTC. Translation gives CSVVQGAANYGYTF.

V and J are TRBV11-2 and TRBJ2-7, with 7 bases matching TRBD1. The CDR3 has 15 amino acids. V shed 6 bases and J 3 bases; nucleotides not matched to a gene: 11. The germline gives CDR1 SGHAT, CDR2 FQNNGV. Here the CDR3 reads CASSSLRDSHYEQYF. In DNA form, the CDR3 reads TGTGCCAGCAGTTCTCTCCGGGACAGCCACTACGAGCAGTACTTC.

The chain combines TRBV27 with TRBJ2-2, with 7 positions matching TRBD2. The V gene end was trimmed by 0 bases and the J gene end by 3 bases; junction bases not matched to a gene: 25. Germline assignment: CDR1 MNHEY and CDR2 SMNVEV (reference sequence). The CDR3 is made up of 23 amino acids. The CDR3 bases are TGTGCCAGCAGTTTATCATCCCCGGGACGATTTTATATCGGGAGGTTGGACACCGGGGAGCTGTTTTTT. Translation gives CASSLSSPGRFYIGRLDTGELFF.

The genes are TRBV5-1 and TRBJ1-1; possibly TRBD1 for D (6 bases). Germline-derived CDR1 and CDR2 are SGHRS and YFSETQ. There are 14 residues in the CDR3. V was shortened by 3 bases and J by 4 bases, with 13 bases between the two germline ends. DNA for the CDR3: TGCGCCAGCAGCTCCAGGGGCACTCCCACTGAAGCTTTCTTT. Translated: CASSSRGTPTEAFF.

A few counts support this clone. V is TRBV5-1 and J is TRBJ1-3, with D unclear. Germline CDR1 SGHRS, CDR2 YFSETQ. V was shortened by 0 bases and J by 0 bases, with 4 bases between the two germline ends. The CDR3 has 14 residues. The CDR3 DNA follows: TGCGCCAGCAGCTTGGCCTACTCTGGAAACACCATATATTTT. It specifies CASSLAYSGNTIYF.

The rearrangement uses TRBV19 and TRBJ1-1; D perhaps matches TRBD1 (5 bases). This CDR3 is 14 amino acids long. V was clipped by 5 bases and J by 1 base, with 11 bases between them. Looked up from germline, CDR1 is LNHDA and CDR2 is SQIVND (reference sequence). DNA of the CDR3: TGTGCCAGTAGTCCCAGGGCCGCGAACACTGAAGCTTTCTTT. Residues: CASSPRAANTEAFF.

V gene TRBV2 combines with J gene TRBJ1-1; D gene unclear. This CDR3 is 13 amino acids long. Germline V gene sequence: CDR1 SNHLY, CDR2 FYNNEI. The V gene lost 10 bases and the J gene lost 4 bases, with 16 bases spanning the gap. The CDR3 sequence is CATSIDIGTEAFF. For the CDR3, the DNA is TGTGCCACCTCAATCGACATCGGCACTGAAGCTTTCTTT.

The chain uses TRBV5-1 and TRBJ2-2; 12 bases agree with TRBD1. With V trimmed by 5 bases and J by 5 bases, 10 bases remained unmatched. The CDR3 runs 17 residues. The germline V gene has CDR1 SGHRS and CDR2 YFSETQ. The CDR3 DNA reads TGCGCCAGCAGTCGGCCGGGACAGGGGGCTGGTACCGGGGAGCTGTTTTTT. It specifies CASSRPGQGAGTGELFF.

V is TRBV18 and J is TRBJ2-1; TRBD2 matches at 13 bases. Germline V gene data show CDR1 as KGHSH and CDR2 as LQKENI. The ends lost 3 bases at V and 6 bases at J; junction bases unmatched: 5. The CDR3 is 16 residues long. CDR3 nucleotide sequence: TGTGCCAGCTCACCCAGGACTAGCGGGAGTGGCAATGAGCAGTTCTTC. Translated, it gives CASSPRTSGSGNEQFF.

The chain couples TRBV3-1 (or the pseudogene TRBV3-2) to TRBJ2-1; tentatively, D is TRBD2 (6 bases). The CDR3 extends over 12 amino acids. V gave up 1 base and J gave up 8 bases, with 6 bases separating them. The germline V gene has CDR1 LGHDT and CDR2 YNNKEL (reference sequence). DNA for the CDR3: TGTGCCAGCAGCCAAGGGAGGGATGAGCAGTTCTTC. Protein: CASSQGRDEQFF.

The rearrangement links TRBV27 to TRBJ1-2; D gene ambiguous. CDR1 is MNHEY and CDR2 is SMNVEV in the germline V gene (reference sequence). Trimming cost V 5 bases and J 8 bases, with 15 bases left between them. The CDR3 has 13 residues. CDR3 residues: CASSTGLYAGYTF. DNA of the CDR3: TGTGCCAGCAGTACGGGATTGTATGCGGGCTACACCTTC.

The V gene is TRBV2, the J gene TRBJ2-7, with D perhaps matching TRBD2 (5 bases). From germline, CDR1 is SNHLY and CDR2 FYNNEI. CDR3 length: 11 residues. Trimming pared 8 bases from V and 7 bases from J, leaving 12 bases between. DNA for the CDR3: TGTGCCAGCCAAGGGCCGGGGGAGCAGTACTTC. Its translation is CASQGPGEQYF.

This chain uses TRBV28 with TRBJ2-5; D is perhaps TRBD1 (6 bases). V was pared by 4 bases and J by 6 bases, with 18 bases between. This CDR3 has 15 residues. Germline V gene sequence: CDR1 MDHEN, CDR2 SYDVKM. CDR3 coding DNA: TGTGCCAGCAGTTCAGCCGGGACAATGTCTAAGACCCAGTACTTC. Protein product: CASSSAGTMSKTQYF.

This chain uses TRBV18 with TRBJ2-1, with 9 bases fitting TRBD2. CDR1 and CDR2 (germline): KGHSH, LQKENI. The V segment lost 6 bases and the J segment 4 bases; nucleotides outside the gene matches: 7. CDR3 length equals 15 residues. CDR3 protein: CASSLAGDGYNEQFF. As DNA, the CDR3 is TGTGCCAGCTCCTTAGCGGGAGATGGGTACAATGAGCAGTTCTTC. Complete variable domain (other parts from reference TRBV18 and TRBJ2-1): NAGVMQNPRHLVRRRGQEARLRCSPMKGHSHVYWYRQLPEEGLKFMVYLQKENIIDESGMPKERFSAEFPKEGPSILRIQQVVRGDSAAYFCASSLAGDGYNEQFFGPGTRLTVL.

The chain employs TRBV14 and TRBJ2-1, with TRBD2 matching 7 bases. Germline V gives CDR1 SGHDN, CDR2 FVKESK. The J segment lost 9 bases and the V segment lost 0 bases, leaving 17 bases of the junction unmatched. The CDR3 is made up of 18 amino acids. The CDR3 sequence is CASSQDFLAEYRRGEQFF. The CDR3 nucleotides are TGTGCCAGCAGCCAAGATTTCCTAGCGGAGTACCGGAGGGGTGAGCAGTTCTTC. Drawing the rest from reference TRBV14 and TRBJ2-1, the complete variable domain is EAGVTQFPSHSVIEKGQTVTLRCDPISGHDNLYWYRRVMGKEIKFLLHFVKESKQDESGMPNNRFLAERTGGTYSTLKVQPAELEDSGVYFCASSQDFLAEYRRGEQFFGPGTRLTVL.

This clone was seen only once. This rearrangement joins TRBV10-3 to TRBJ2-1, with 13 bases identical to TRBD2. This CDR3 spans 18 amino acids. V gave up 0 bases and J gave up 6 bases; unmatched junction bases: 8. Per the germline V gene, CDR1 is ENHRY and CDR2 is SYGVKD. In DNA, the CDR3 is TGTGCCATCAGTGAGTCCACTACTAGCGGGAGGGCCGCCAATGAGCAGTTCTTC. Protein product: CAISESTTSGRAANEQFF.

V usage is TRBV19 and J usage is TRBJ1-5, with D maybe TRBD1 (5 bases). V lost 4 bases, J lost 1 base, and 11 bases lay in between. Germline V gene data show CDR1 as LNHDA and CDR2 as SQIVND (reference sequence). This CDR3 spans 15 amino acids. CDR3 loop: CASSTSTGSNQPQHF. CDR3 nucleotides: TGTGCCAGTAGTACAAGCACAGGAAGCAATCAGCCCCAGCATTTT.

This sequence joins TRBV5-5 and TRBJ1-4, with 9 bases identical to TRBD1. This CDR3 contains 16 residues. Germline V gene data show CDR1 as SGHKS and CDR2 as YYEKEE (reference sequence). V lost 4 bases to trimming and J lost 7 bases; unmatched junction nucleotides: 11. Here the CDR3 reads CASSPLRQGVGEKLFF. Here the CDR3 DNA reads TGTGCCAGCAGCCCCCTCAGACAGGGGGTTGGTGAAAAACTGTTTTTT.

As DNA, the CDR3 is TGCAGTGCTAGTTCAGGGGGCAATGAGCAGTTCTTC. Translated: CSASSGGNEQFF. The genes are TRBV20-1 and TRBJ2-1; 7 nucleotides line up with TRBD1. After removal of 3 bases from V and 6 bases from J, the junction contained 2 bases not matched to a gene. Germline assignment: CDR1 DFQATT and CDR2 SNEGSKA (reference sequence). The CDR3 is 12 residues long.